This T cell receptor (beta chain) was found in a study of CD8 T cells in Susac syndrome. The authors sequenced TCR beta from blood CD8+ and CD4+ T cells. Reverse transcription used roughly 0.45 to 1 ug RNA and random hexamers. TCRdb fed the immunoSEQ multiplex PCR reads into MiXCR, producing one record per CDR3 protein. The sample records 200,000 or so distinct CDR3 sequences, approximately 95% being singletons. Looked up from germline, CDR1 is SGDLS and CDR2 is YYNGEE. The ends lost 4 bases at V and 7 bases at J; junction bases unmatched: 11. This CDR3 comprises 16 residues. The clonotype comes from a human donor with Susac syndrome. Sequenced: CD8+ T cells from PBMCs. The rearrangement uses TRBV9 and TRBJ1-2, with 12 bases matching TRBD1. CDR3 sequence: CASSPTRGGQGAGYTF. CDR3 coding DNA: TGTGCCAGCAGCCCAACTCGAGGGGGACAGGGGGCTGGCTACACCTTC.